This TCR beta chain was recorded in a study of blood T cell repertoires in COVID-19. Study-wide background: Sources were T cells, B-cell-depleted T cells, or PBMCs; the material itself was cDNA or gDNA.

The table lists this clone with a count of one. This table comes from immunoSEQ multiplex PCR, and its TCRdb copy is limited to in-frame clones, with some not included. The sample has some 170,000 clones, more than 75% seen once. The CDR3 runs 14 residues. Trimming stripped 3 bases from V and 4 bases from J, with 12 bases between. Germline V CDR1 and CDR2: SGHTA, FQGTGA. This chain uses TRBV7-3 with TRBJ1-1; possibly TRBD1 for D (5 bases). This TCR was recovered from a middle-aged man with acute or convalescent COVID-19. Material: peripheral blood. The CDR3 DNA sequence: TGTGCCAGCAGCTTTAGTCAGGGAAGCACTGAAGCTTTCTTT. It is translated as CASSFSQGSTEAFF.